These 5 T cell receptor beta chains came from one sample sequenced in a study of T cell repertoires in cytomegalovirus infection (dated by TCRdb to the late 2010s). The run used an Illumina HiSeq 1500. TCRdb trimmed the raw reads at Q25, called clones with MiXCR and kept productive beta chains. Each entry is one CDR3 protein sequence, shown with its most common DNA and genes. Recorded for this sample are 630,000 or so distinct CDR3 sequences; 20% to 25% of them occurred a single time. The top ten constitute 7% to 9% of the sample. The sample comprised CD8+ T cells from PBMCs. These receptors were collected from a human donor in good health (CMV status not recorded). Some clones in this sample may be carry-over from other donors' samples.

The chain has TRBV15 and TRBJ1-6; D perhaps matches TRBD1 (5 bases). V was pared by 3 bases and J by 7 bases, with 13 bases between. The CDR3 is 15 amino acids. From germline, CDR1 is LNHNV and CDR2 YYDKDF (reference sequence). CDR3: CATSSPGRVNSPLHF. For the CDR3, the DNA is TGTGCCACCAGCAGCCCCGGCAGGGTAAATTCACCCCTCCACTTT.

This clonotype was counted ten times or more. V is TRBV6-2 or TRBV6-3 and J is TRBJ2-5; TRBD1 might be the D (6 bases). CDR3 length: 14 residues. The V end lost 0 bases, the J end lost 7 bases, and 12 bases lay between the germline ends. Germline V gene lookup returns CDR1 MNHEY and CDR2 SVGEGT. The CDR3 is CASSYSAGTRTQYF. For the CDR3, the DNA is TGTGCCAGCAGTTACTCGGCAGGGACACGGACCCAGTACTTC.

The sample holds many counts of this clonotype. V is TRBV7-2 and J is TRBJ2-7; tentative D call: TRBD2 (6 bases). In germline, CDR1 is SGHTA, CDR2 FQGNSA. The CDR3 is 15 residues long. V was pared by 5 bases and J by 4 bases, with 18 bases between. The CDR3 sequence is CASSGGTLAYYEQYF. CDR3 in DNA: TGTGCCAGCAGCGGGGGGACGCTAGCGTATTACGAGCAGTACTTC.

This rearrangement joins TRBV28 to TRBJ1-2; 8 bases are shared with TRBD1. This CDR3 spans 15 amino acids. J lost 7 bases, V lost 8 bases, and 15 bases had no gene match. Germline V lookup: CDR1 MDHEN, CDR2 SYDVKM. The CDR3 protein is CASGLWTGHLGGYTF. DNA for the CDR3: TGTGCCAGCGGCCTATGGACAGGGCATTTGGGTGGCTACACCTTC.

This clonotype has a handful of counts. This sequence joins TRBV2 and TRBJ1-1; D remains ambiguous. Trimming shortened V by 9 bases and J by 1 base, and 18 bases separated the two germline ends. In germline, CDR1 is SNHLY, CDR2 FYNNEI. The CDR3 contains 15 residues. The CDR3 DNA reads TGTGCCAGGAGCCATAGTCGAGGGTCGAACACTGAAGCTTTCTTT. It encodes CARSHSRGSNTEAFF. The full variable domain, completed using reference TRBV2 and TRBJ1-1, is EPEVTQTPSHQVTQMGQEVILRCVPISNHLYFYWYRQILGQKVEFLVSFYNNEISEKSEIFDDQFSVERPDGSNFTLKIRSTKLEDSAMYFCARSHSRGSNTEAFFGQGTRLTVV.